What follows are 18 T cell receptor beta chains derived from one specimen sequenced in a study of T cells in Graves' hyperthyroidism and ophthalmopathy. TCR beta CDR3 regions were amplified from RNA. The HTBI primer set drove a first-round RT-PCR of the TCR CDR3. TCRdb itself ran the multiplex PCR reads through MiXCR, one entry per CDR3 protein. The data contain approximately 600,000 distinct CDR3 sequences, about a fifth of them seen just once; the ten biggest clones take up 30% to 40%. Input material: blood. The source is a man under 40 with Graves' ophthalmopathy.

The sample holds a few counts of this clonotype. The chain uses TRBV4-1 and TRBJ1-1; D not resolved. The CDR3 sequence is 13 residues long. Germline V gene lookup returns CDR1 MGHRA and CDR2 YSYEKL. The germline V and J ends were trimmed by 3 bases and 5 bases, with 10 bases remaining between them. The CDR3 protein is CASSQVVPTEAFF. The CDR3 coding sequence is TGCGCCAGCAGCCAGGTCGTTCCAACTGAAGCTTTCTTT.

This clonotype came up many times. CDR3 residues: CASSAPTGHRSTDTQYF. The CDR3 DNA follows: TGTGCCAGCAGCGCACCGACAGGGCATCGAAGCACAGATACGCAGTATTTT. V and J are TRBV11-2 and TRBJ2-3; 7 nucleotides agree with TRBD1. This CDR3 contains 17 residues. Germline CDR1 SGHAT, CDR2 FQNNGV. V lost 5 bases to trimming and J lost 0 bases; unmatched junction nucleotides: 11.

With regard to this clonotype: A much larger clone lies a single base off, so this may be a read error. The chain links TRBV6-5 to TRBJ2-7; D gene unclear. Deletions cut 2 bases from V and 2 bases from J, with 4 bases between. Germline-derived CDR1 and CDR2 are MNHEY and SVGAGI. The CDR3 loop spans 12 amino acids. CDR3 protein: CASSYETYEQYF. The DNA of the CDR3 is TGTGCCAGCAGTTACGAGACCTACGAGCAGTACTTC.

This clonotype was seen at least ten times. The genes are TRBV11-2 and TRBJ1-2, with unresolved D. CDR1 and CDR2 (germline): SGHAT, FQNNGV. CDR3 size: 14 residues. Trimming removed 1 base at V and 2 bases at J, with 8 bases between. The chain's CDR3 is CASSLVAGNYGYTF. The DNA of the CDR3 is TGTGCCAGCAGCTTAGTTGCTGGGAACTATGGCTACACCTTC.

A few counts support this clonotype. The V call is TRBV6-1, the J call TRBJ2-7; 9 positions agree with TRBD1. J lost 4 bases, V lost 5 bases, and 9 bases had no gene match. Germline V gene data show CDR1 as MNHNS and CDR2 as SASEGT. CDR3 length: 15 residues. The CDR3 sequence: CASSTGTGFGYEQYF. The CDR3 DNA follows: TGTGCCAGCAGTACCGGGACAGGGTTCGGATACGAGCAGTACTTC.

This chain connects TRBV18 to TRBJ2-6, with 7 nucleotides matching TRBD1. J was trimmed by 2 bases and V by 5 bases; bases with no gene match: 6. The CDR3 is made up of 16 amino acids. Germline V gives CDR1 KGHSH, CDR2 LQKENI. The CDR3 sequence is CASSMEGGAGANVLTF. The CDR3 coding sequence is TGTGCCAGCTCAATGGAAGGGGGCGCTGGGGCCAACGTCCTGACTTTC.

The chain joins TRBV24-1 to TRBJ2-1; D assignment may be TRBD1 or TRBD2 (7 bases each). CDR3 length: 18 residues. Germline CDR1 is KGHDR and CDR2 is SFDVKD. V was trimmed by 0 bases and J by 4 bases, leaving 18 bases between them. CDR3: CATSDLEGGGRGYNEQFF. The DNA for the CDR3 is TGTGCCACCAGTGATTTGGAGGGAGGGGGCCGAGGATACAATGAGCAGTTCTTC.

The rearrangement uses TRBV7-2 and TRBJ1-2; no clear D gene. The germline V and J ends were trimmed by 6 bases and 3 bases, with 17 bases remaining between them. CDR1 is SGHTA and CDR2 is FQGNSA in the germline V gene. CDR3 length equals 15 residues. CDR3 amino acids: CASSYDGPWDYGYTF. The DNA of the CDR3 is TGTGCCAGCAGTTACGACGGCCCTTGGGACTATGGCTACACCTTC.

In its sample, this clonotype was seen once. CDR3: CASSEETGNIQYF. As DNA, the CDR3 is TGTGCCAGCAGCGAGGAGACAGGGAACATTCAGTACTTC. This chain uses TRBV2 with TRBJ2-4; TRBD1 aligns across 7 bases. V lost 6 bases, J lost 7 bases, and 6 bases stayed unmatched. Germline V lookup: CDR1 SNHLY, CDR2 FYNNEI. This CDR3 spans 13 amino acids.

This clonotype has a handful of counts. The chain uses TRBV20-1 and TRBJ2-1, with 11 bases that match TRBD1. Germline CDR1 is DFQATT and CDR2 is SNEGSKA (reference sequence). V was pared by 1 base and J by 6 bases, with 5 bases of the junction left unmatched. This CDR3 comprises 15 residues. CDR3 amino acids: CSARAPGTGGNEQFF. CDR3 DNA: TGCAGTGCTAGAGCACCTGGGACAGGGGGCAATGAGCAGTTCTTC.

This clonotype has only a few counts. The V call is TRBV6-1, the J call TRBJ1-5; D ambiguous. With 5 bases removed from V and 5 bases from J, the gap between germline ends came to 10 bases. This CDR3 has 13 amino acids. Germline assignment: CDR1 MNHNS and CDR2 SASEGT. In DNA, the CDR3 is TGTGCCAGCAGTTGGACTCGGTATCAGCCCCAGCATTTT. Translation gives CASSWTRYQPQHF.

This clonotype was seen at least ten times. This chain connects TRBV28 to TRBJ1-2; 9 bases fit TRBD1. In germline, CDR1 is MDHEN, CDR2 SYDVKM. The CDR3 runs 16 residues. Trimming removed 5 bases from V and 0 bases from J; junction bases left unmatched: 7. This CDR3 reads CASSPAGTGSNYGYTF. The CDR3 region has the DNA TGTGCCAGCAGTCCTGCCGGGACAGGGTCTAACTATGGCTACACCTTC.

This rearrangement joins TRBV12-5 to TRBJ2-2; TRBD2 matches at 9 bases. This CDR3 spans 14 amino acids. The trim removed 4 bases at V and 6 bases at J, leaving 3 bases unmatched. Germline values: CDR1 LGHNT, CDR2 FRNRAP. The CDR3 DNA reads as TGTGCTAGTGGTTCCGGGACTAGCCCCGGGGAGCTGTTTTTT. This translates into CASGSGTSPGELFF.

This clonotype has a handful of counts. V gene TRBV28 combines with J gene TRBJ2-5; D is perhaps TRBD2 (6 bases). This CDR3 region has 16 residues. Per germline, CDR1 MDHEN and CDR2 SYDVKM. The V end was cut by 2 bases, the J end by 2 bases, with 15 bases between. The CDR3 nucleotides read TGTGCCAGCAGTTTACCCCCCCAGGGAGGACAAGAGACCCAGTACTTC. It yields the protein CASSLPPQGGQETQYF.

This clonotype showed up just a few times. The chain employs TRBV28 and TRBJ2-7, with D maybe TRBD1 (5 bases). The ends were cut back, 5 bases at V and 2 bases at J, with 10 bases in the middle. The CDR3 runs 13 residues. Per germline, CDR1 MDHEN and CDR2 SYDVKM. The DNA for the CDR3 is TGTGCCAGCAGTATAGACAGTACCTACGAGCAGTACTTC. Translation gives CASSIDSTYEQYF. The full variable domain, in which reference TRBV28 and TRBJ2-7 provide the parts outside the CDR3, is DVKVTQSSRYLVKRTGEKVFLECVQDMDHENMFWYRQDPGLGLRLIYFSYDVKMKEKGDIPEGYSVSREKKERFSLILESASTNQTSMYLCASSIDSTYEQYFGPGTRLTVT.

This clonotype was counted at least ten times. The chain is built from TRBV11-2 and TRBJ1-6; no clear D gene. V shed 1 base and J shed 1 base, with 14 bases lying between them. There are 18 residues in the CDR3. The V gene's germline CDR1 is SGHAT and CDR2 FQNNGV. The CDR3 here is CASSLGSVAWSYNSPLHF. The CDR3 DNA follows: TGTGCCAGCAGCTTAGGATCAGTCGCTTGGTCCTATAATTCACCCCTCCACTTT.

The chain uses TRBV4-2 and TRBJ2-7; TRBD2 aligns across 13 bases. The CDR3 consists of 18 residues. The germline gives CDR1 LGHNA, CDR2 YNFKEQ. The V and J ends lost 4 bases and 6 bases, in that order; junction bases with no gene match: 15. The CDR3 nucleotides are TGTGCCAGCAGCCCCTTTATACTTGGACTAGCGGGAGCCGGCGAGCAGTACTTC. Residues: CASSPFILGLAGAGEQYF.

This clonotype was counted only a few times. The chain employs TRBV28 and TRBJ1-5; 9 bases align to TRBD1. Germline lookup yields CDR1 MDHEN and CDR2 SYDVKM. V lost 7 bases, J lost 7 bases, and 17 bases stayed unmatched. The CDR3 contains 17 residues. The CDR3 loop reads CASTDYPQGAVEQPQHF. DNA of the CDR3: TGTGCCAGCACCGACTACCCACAGGGGGCGGTGGAACAGCCCCAGCATTTT.